The rows below give T cell receptor beta chains drawn from one sample of a study of chronic HIV infection and antiretroviral therapy. In TCRdb, the 5' RACE reads were re-called with MiXCR into one record per CDR3 protein. The data hold some 38,000 distinct CDR3 sequences, with approximately 7.4% observed a single time. Sequenced material: peripheral blood. The receptors here all came from an adult who had HIV and had not received antiretroviral therapy, or was an uninfected healthy control (not recorded which). The CDR3 runs from the conserved cysteine through the conserved F or W. A D gene is named only where the DNA matches it firmly. Clone size, where shown, is once, few, many, or a class for clones that have expanded.

J: TRBJ2-6; size: few; D: TRBD2; V: TRBV28; DNA: TGTGCCAGCAGTTTCGGGGGGGCTGGGGCCAACGTCCTGACTTTC; CDR3: CASSFGGAGANVLTF
J: TRBJ1-1; size: .; D: .; V: TRBV2; DNA: TGTGCCAGCAGTTACGACAGATCTGAAGCTTTCTTT; CDR3: CASSYDRSEAFF
J: TRBJ2-5; size: few; D: TRBD1; V: TRBV28; DNA: TGTGCCAGCAGCGGACAGGGAGGACAAGAGACCCAGTACTTC; CDR3: CASSGQGGQETQYF
J: TRBJ2-3; size: many; D: .; V: TRBV28; DNA: TGTGCCAGCAGTTTTCTCGGCTCCGATCCAGATACGCAGTATTTT; CDR3: CASSFLGSDPDTQYF
J: TRBJ2-7; size: few; D: TRBD2; V: TRBV5-1; DNA: TGCGCCAGCAGCTTGGTGGCGGGGGAGGAGCAGTACTTC; CDR3: CASSLVAGEEQYF
J: TRBJ2-7; size: .; D: .; V: TRBV6-6; DNA: TGTGCCAGCAGTTTGGCAGGGACGGTCGAGCAGTACTTC; CDR3: CASSLAGTVEQYF
J: TRBJ2-7; size: few; D: .; V: TRBV11-2; DNA: TGTGCCAGCAGCTTAGGACAGTACGAAGGCGAGCAGTACTTC; CDR3: CASSLGQYEGEQYF
J: TRBJ2-7; size: .; D: .; V: TRBV28; DNA: TGTGCCAGCAGTTTCGGCGGTAGCTCCTACGAGCAGTACTTC; CDR3: CASSFGGSSYEQYF
J: TRBJ2-5; size: many; D: .; V: TRBV6-6; DNA: TGTGCCAGCAGCCGAGGTAGCGGAGGGGCGGAGACCCAGTACTTC; CDR3: CASSRGSGGAETQYF
J: TRBJ2-1; size: many; D: TRBD2; V: TRBV12-3/TRBV12-4; DNA: TGTGCCAGCAGTTTGACTAGCCCTGAGCAGTTCTTC; CDR3: CASSLTSPEQFF
J: TRBJ2-7; size: .; D: TRBD2; V: TRBV4-2; DNA: TGTGCCAGCAGCCAAGATCGGACTAGCGGTTCCTACGAGCAGTACTTC; CDR3: CASSQDRTSGSYEQYF
J: TRBJ1-4; size: many; D: .; V: TRBV19; DNA: TGTGCCAGCCAAAGACAGACGGTGAATGAAAAACTGTTTTTT; CDR3: CASQRQTVNEKLFF
J: TRBJ2-7; size: many; D: .; V: TRBV7-2; DNA: TGTGCCAGCAGCTTAGTGGTCGGTAGCTCCTACGAGCAGTACTTC; CDR3: CASSLVVGSSYEQYF
J: TRBJ2-1; size: many; D: TRBD2; V: TRBV3-1; DNA: TGTGCCAGCAGCCAAGGCCCGGGACTAGCGGGAGTGACATCCTACAATGAGCAGTTCTTC; CDR3: CASSQGPGLAGVTSYNEQFF
J: TRBJ2-7; size: few; D: TRBD2; V: TRBV28; DNA: TGTGCCAGCAGTTCCAGGACTAGCGGGAGTTACGAGCAGTACTTC; CDR3: CASSSRTSGSYEQYF
J: TRBJ1-5; size: many; D: .; V: TRBV7-2; DNA: TGTGCCAGCAGCTTACTGAGCCAGAGGGGACAGCCCCAGCATTTT; CDR3: CASSLLSQRGQPQHF
J: TRBJ2-1; size: .; D: TRBD1; V: TRBV7-3; DNA: TGTGCCAGCAGCTTAATGGGACAGGGCAATGAGCAGTTCTTC; CDR3: CASSLMGQGNEQFF
J: TRBJ2-5; size: few; D: .; V: TRBV10-3; DNA: TGTGCCATCAGGGACGACCAGGGGGGAGAGACCCAGTACTTC; CDR3: CAIRDDQGGETQYF
J: TRBJ2-1; size: .; D: .; V: TRBV12-3/TRBV12-4; DNA: TGTGCCAGCAGTCCAGGGTCGATATACAATGAGCAGTTCTTC; CDR3: CASSPGSIYNEQFF
J: TRBJ1-2; size: many; D: .; V: TRBV24-1; DNA: TGTGCCACCAGTGAAAAGACAGGAGACTATGGCTACACCTTC; CDR3: CATSEKTGDYGYTF
J: TRBJ1-5; size: few; D: .; V: TRBV28; DNA: TGTGCCAGCAGTTTACGGCAGGGAAGCAATCAGCCCCAGCATTTT; CDR3: CASSLRQGSNQPQHF
J: TRBJ1-2; size: .; D: TRBD1; V: TRBV28; DNA: TGTGCCAGCAGGACAGGGGCCTATGGCTACACCTTC; CDR3: CASRTGAYGYTF
J: TRBJ2-5; size: .; D: .; V: TRBV2; DNA: TGTGCCAGCGGGGCGGGTCCGGAGACCCAGTACTTC; CDR3: CASGAGPETQYF
J: TRBJ1-1; size: few; D: TRBD1; V: TRBV29-1; DNA: TGCAGCTCACTGCCGGGACAGGGTGACACTGAAACTTTCTTT; CDR3: CSSLPGQGDTETFF
J: TRBJ2-2; size: few; D: .; V: TRBV28; DNA: TGTGCCAGCAGTCCGAGCGGACCCCGACGCGGGGAGCTGTTTTTT; CDR3: CASSPSGPRRGELFF
J: TRBJ1-1; size: many; D: .; V: TRBV5-1; DNA: TGCGCCAGCAGCTTGGATGGGGGAGGCACTGAAGCTTTCTTT; CDR3: CASSLDGGGTEAFF
J: TRBJ1-4; size: few; D: .; V: TRBV6-6; DNA: TGTGCCAGCAGTTACTCTAACGGAATTGAAAAACTGTTTTTT; CDR3: CASSYSNGIEKLFF
J: TRBJ2-3; size: many; D: .; V: TRBV2; DNA: TGTGCCAGCAGTGTCCTAGCAGCAGATACGCAGTATTTT; CDR3: CASSVLAADTQYF
J: TRBJ2-7; size: .; D: TRBD2; V: TRBV30; DNA: TGTGCCTGGAGCCTGGGGACTAGCGGGACCAAGCAGTACTTC; CDR3: CAWSLGTSGTKQYF
J: TRBJ2-2; size: few; D: TRBD2; V: TRBV29-1; DNA: TGCAGCGTGACCGGGACTAGCGGTCCCGGGGAGCTGTTTTTT; CDR3: CSVTGTSGPGELFF
J: TRBJ2-1; size: few; D: TRBD2; V: TRBV29-1; DNA: TGCAGCGTTGAAAGGATAGCGGGAGGCAATGAGCAGTTCTTC; CDR3: CSVERIAGGNEQFF
J: TRBJ2-1; size: many; D: TRBD1; V: TRBV29-1; DNA: TGCAGCGCCCTGACAGGGGGCGACTCCTACAATGAGCAGTTCTTC; CDR3: CSALTGGDSYNEQFF
J: TRBJ1-1; size: .; D: .; V: TRBV15; DNA: TGTGCCACCAGCAGAGATGAGGGGTTTGAGGGAAGGTCTGAAGCTTTCTTT; CDR3: CATSRDEGFEGRSEAFF